The rows below give T cell receptor beta chains drawn from one sample of a study of long-term antiretroviral therapy in people with HIV. Assay: immunoSEQ multiplex PCR; the TCRdb copy retains only in-frame clones and omits some. The data show around 32,000 clones, with 70% to 90% seen just once and approximately 8% held by the top ten. The specimen comprised unsorted PBMCs, sampled 3.2 years before starting antiretroviral therapy. The receptors here all came from a man aged 45-60 years with HIV. Each CDR3 is given with its conserved first and last residue. Each record gives: V gene, D gene, J gene, clone size, CDR3 DNA, CDR3 protein. D genes are given only for firm matches. A row's size may be missing; if present it is once, few, many or a size class.

TRBV6-5	.	TRBJ1-1	.	TGTGCCAGCAGTTACGGGGGGTCGAACACTGAAGCTTTCTTT	CASSYGGSNTEAFF
TRBV7-2	.	TRBJ1-1	.	TGTGCCAGCAGCTTCTCCATGAACACTGAAGCTTTCTTT	CASSFSMNTEAFF
TRBV5-1	TRBD1	TRBJ1-6	.	TGCGCCAGCAGTCCTGGACAGGGCTCCTATAATTCACCCCTCCACTTT	CASSPGQGSYNSPLHF
TRBV28	.	TRBJ1-3	.	TGTGCCAGCAGTTTATTGGTCAGGCGCTCTGGAAACACCATATATTTT	CASSLLVRRSGNTIYF
TRBV5-4	.	TRBJ1-3	.	TGTGCCAGCAGCACCCGAGGACGGGGGTCTGGAAACACCATATATTTT	CASSTRGRGSGNTIYF
TRBV6-6	.	TRBJ1-1	.	TGTGCCAGCAGTTACTCAGTTCTGGCGAACACTGAAGCTTTCTTT	CASSYSVLANTEAFF
TRBV18	.	TRBJ2-7	.	TGTGCCAGCTCAAACTCCAGGACAGTGGTCCACGAGCAGTACTTC	CASSNSRTVVHEQYF
TRBV19	.	TRBJ2-7	once	TGTGCCAGTAGTCTGGGGGGCAGCTCCTACGAGCAGTACTTC	CASSLGGSSYEQYF
TRBV2	.	TRBJ2-7	.	TGTGCCAGCAGGGACAGCAGCTCCTACGAGCAGTACTTC	CASRDSSSYEQYF
TRBV6-6	.	TRBJ1-4	.	TGTGCCAGCAGTTACGCTGACGAAAAACTGTTTTTT	CASSYADEKLFF
TRBV14	.	TRBJ2-7	.	TGTGCCAGCAGCCAAGTTCAGGGGTCCGAGCAGTACTTC	CASSQVQGSEQYF
TRBV10-1	TRBD2	TRBJ2-3	.	TGCGCCAGCAGTGATGGGACTTTCCTAGCGGGAAAGTTTTCAGATACGCAGTATTTT	CASSDGTFLAGKFSDTQYF
TRBV5-4	TRBD1	TRBJ2-7	.	TGTGCCAGCAGCTTTGGGCAGGGGGTCTACGAGCAGTACTTC	CASSFGQGVYEQYF
TRBV5-1	.	TRBJ1-3	.	TGCGCCAGCAGCTTGCAGGGGTCTGGAAACACCATATATTTT	CASSLQGSGNTIYF
TRBV7-9	.	TRBJ2-1	.	TGTGCCAGCAGCTTAGAGCTCCTGGCCTTCTACAATGAGCAGTTCTTC	CASSLELLAFYNEQFF
TRBV11-2	.	TRBJ2-2	.	TGTGCCAGCAGCTGGGTAGGAGCCACCGGGGAGCTGTTTTTT	CASSWVGATGELFF
TRBV2	TRBD2	TRBJ2-7	.	TGTGCCAGCGGGCGGGGGTCCTACGAGCAGTACTTC	CASGRGSYEQYF
TRBV6-6	.	TRBJ2-7	.	TGTGCCAGCAGTGCGACTACCTACGAGCAGTACTTC	CASSATTYEQYF
TRBV29-1	.	TRBJ2-3	.	TGCAGCGTTATAGGACACCCCACAGATACGCAGTATTTT	CSVIGHPTDTQYF
TRBV7-2	TRBD1	TRBJ1-2	.	TGTGCCAGCAGCTTAGCCGGGACAGGGGTGTATGGCTACACCTTC	CASSLAGTGVYGYTF
TRBV7-2	TRBD1	TRBJ2-7	.	TGTGCCAGCAGCCCGAATCGGGGGGACAGGGGGAGCCCCTACGAGCAGTACTTC	CASSPNRGDRGSPYEQYF
TRBV21-1	.	TRBJ2-7	.	TGTGCCAGCAGCAAAGCGCTTCTGAACAGGCATTTTCCCGAGCAGTACTTC	CASSKALLNRHFPEQYF
TRBV6-5	.	TRBJ2-2	once	TGTGCCAGCAGGCCTCGGTGGGGACCCGGGGAGCTGTTTTTT	CASRPRWGPGELFF
TRBV29-1	.	TRBJ2-5	.	TGCAGCGTTTTGGGGTTGCTCGCCCTGGGGACCCAGTACTTC	CSVLGLLALGTQYF
TRBV29-1	.	TRBJ1-1	once	TGCAGCGTTGATCCCCGGACCCCCACTGAAGCTTTCTTT	CSVDPRTPTEAFF
TRBV6-5	.	TRBJ1-2	.	TGTGCCAGCAGCTTCGGGGGGGGGAGAATCTATGGCTACACCTTC	CASSFGGGRIYGYTF
TRBV9	.	TRBJ1-4	.	TGTGCCAGCAGCGTAGCGGGAGACTACGCAACTAATGAAAAACTGTTTTTT	CASSVAGDYATNEKLFF
TRBV6-6	.	TRBJ2-7	.	TGTGCCAGCAGTTTAGGCGGGGCCAACTACGAGCAGTACTTC	CASSLGGANYEQYF
TRBV9	TRBD2	TRBJ2-3	.	TGTGCCAGCAGCGTAGAGGCAGGGGGACTAGCGGGGTCGCCAGATACGCAGTATTTT	CASSVEAGGLAGSPDTQYF
TRBV15	.	TRBJ1-1	.	TGTGCCACCAGCAGAGAAATCAGGGCCAGGATAGGAGCTTTCTTT	CATSREIRARIGAFF
TRBV9	.	TRBJ2-2	.	TGTGCCAGCAGCTTTCGGGGACACCGGAACACCGGGGAGCTGTTTTTT	CASSFRGHRNTGELFF
TRBV5-1	TRBD2	TRBJ2-7	.	TGCGCCAGCAGCTTGGACGGACTAGAGGTTTTATACGAGCAGTACTTC	CASSLDGLEVLYEQYF
TRBV4-3	.	TRBJ1-2	.	TGCGCCAGCAGCCAAGATTTCGCGGGGGAGCCAGGGAGCGCGACGAACGGCTACACCTTC	CASSQDFAGEPGSATNGYTF
TRBV18	.	TRBJ2-7	.	TGTGCCAGCTCCTCCGCGGCGGGCTCCTACGAGCAGTACTTC	CASSSAAGSYEQYF
TRBV7-9	.	TRBJ1-5	.	TGTGCCAGCAGTTATGGGACGGTGTTAGGTAATCAGCCCCAGCATTTT	CASSYGTVLGNQPQHF
TRBV7-8	.	TRBJ1-4	.	TGTGCCAGCAGCTTACGTCTACAGGCCAGGGAAAAACTGTTTTTT	CASSLRLQAREKLFF
TRBV18	.	TRBJ1-2	once	TGTGCCAGCTCACCAAGGGATACTTACTATGGCTACACCTTC	CASSPRDTYYGYTF
TRBV7-3	.	TRBJ1-2	.	TGTGCCAGCAGCTCCACAGGGAGGGGTGGCTACACCTTC	CASSSTGRGGYTF
TRBV7-2	.	TRBJ2-2	.	TGTGCCAGCAGCCCACGGAACACCGGGGAGCTGTTTTTT	CASSPRNTGELFF
TRBV10-3	TRBD2	TRBJ2-5	.	TGTGCCATCAGGCCCGGGGACGGACTAGCGGGGTACGAGGAGACCCAGTACTTC	CAIRPGDGLAGYEETQYF
TRBV6-5	TRBD1	TRBJ2-5	.	TGTGCCAGCAGACCAGACAGGGATCGAGAGACCCAGTACTTC	CASRPDRDRETQYF
TRBV18	.	TRBJ2-7	.	TGTGCCAGCTCAGGGACACCAAACTCCTACGAGCAGTACTTC	CASSGTPNSYEQYF
TRBV19	TRBD1	TRBJ2-7	.	TGTGCCAGTAGTATTCTCCCCGGACAGGGGAGCTCCTACGAGCAGTACTTC	CASSILPGQGSSYEQYF
TRBV14	.	TRBJ2-4	.	TGTGCCAGCAACAGGGGACTAGCCAAAAACATTCAGTACTTC	CASNRGLAKNIQYF
TRBV27	.	TRBJ1-2	.	TGTGCCAGCAGACATACCATTAACTATGGCTACACCTTC	CASRHTINYGYTF
TRBV15	TRBD2	TRBJ2-5	.	TGTGCCACCAGCAGAGATCGGGGACTAGCACGAGAGACCCAGTACTTC	CATSRDRGLARETQYF
TRBV5-1	.	TRBJ1-2	.	TGCGCCAGCAGCTCCACAATGGACAACTATGGCTACACCTTC	CASSSTMDNYGYTF
TRBV5-1	.	TRBJ2-1	.	TGCGCCAGCAGCTTGGCGCTTGGAGGAAGCTCCTACAATGAGCAGTTCTTC	CASSLALGGSSYNEQFF
TRBV4-3	TRBD2	TRBJ2-1	.	TGCGCCAGCAGCCGGGGACTAGCGGATGAGCAGTTCTTC	CASSRGLADEQFF
TRBV7-2	.	TRBJ2-7	.	TGTGCCAGCAGCTTAGGGCGGGAATGGGCCGAGCAGTACTTC	CASSLGREWAEQYF
TRBV10-3	TRBD1	TRBJ2-7	.	TGTGCCATCAGAGAGGACAGGGACCGGTCCGAGCAGTACTTC	CAIREDRDRSEQYF
TRBV2	TRBD1	TRBJ1-3	.	TGTGCCAGCAGTGAATATAGGGGGCGGACTGGAAACACCATATATTTT	CASSEYRGRTGNTIYF
TRBV5-1	TRBD2	TRBJ2-1	.	TGCGCCAGCAGCTTGGGGGGCGGGAGGTCTAACGATGAGCAGTTCTTC	CASSLGGGRSNDEQFF
TRBV19	TRBD2	TRBJ2-4	.	TGTGCCAGCTCGGAGACTAGCCAAAACATTCAGTACTTC	CASSETSQNIQYF
TRBV30	.	TRBJ2-4	once	TGTGCCTGGAACCGGGGGATTGCCAAAAACATTCAGTACTTC	CAWNRGIAKNIQYF
TRBV5-1	.	TRBJ2-3	.	TGCGCCAGTTCGCCAGAGGGCGCGGCAGATACGCAGTATTTT	CASSPEGAADTQYF
TRBV7-2	TRBD1	TRBJ1-2	.	TGTGCCAGCAGCCCGCAGGGGGTGATGGTTGGGGGCTACACCTTC	CASSPQGVMVGGYTF
TRBV25-1	.	TRBJ1-5	.	TGTGCCAGCAGTGAACAGGGTCATCAGCCCCAGCATTTT	CASSEQGHQPQHF